This TCR beta chain was sequenced during a study of OX40 agonist ivuxolimab in advanced cancers. Describing the broader study: Ivuxolimab was an agonistic, fully human IgG2 monoclonal antibody directed against OX40 (CD134), a costimulatory receptor. Intravenous ivuxolimab was administered to patients every 2 weeks at six dose levels: 0.01, 0.1, 0.3, 1.5, 3 and 10 mg/kg. Among the roughly 52 dose-escalation patients, around 19 had hepatocellular carcinoma, approximately 15 melanoma, 9 renal cell carcinoma and 9 head and neck cancer. In the dose-escalation cohort, 70% to 90% of patients were male, and the mean age was around 60 years with a range of roughly 20 to 80. Patients were allowed to have had prior anti-PD-1, anti-PD-L1 or anti-CTLA-4 therapy, and approximately 43% of the dose-escalation patients had previously received checkpoint inhibitors. Three dose-escalation patients achieved partial responses, one with hepatocellular carcinoma and two with cutaneous melanoma. The purpose of peripheral TCRbeta sequencing was to test whether ivuxolimab changed TCR sequence diversity and led to clonal T-cell expansion. The monotherapy dose-escalation portion (N = 52 patients) of the phase I ivuxolimab trial is reported in the paper.

Worth noting for this clone: It lacks a known antigen. No per-base quality is available; no much larger clone lies one base away.

General findings and caveats noted by the study authors: In the 0.1-3.0 mg/kg groups, partial responders were among the patients with the lowest normalized peripheral clonal expansion, particularly in CD8+ T cells. Low levels of normalized T-cell clonal expansion were also seen in some patients who did not respond. At doses of 0.1 to 3.0 mg/kg, clonal expansion of both CD4+ and CD8+ T cells in blood was seen between baseline and week 6. After ivuxolimab, CD8+ T cells had more expanded clones than CD4+ T cells on average. The antigen specificity of the clonally expanded peripheral T cells was not determined.

The trial excluded patients who had a history of autoimmune disease or who were on systemic immunosuppression. In every dose cohort, peripheral blood was drawn for TCR sequencing at baseline, cycle 4 day 1, and cycle 7 day 1. Samples came from an open-label, multicenter, first-in-human phase I dose-escalation trial of ivuxolimab. Adults with locally advanced or metastatic melanoma, renal cell, hepatocellular, or head and neck squamous cell carcinoma were enrolled in the trial. Before TCR sequencing, CD4+ T cells and CD8+ T cells were sorted from peripheral blood as separate populations. To sequence the TCRbeta CDR3 region, genomic DNA was isolated from the sorted cells. The immunoSEQ Assay was used to sequence the TCRbeta CDR3 regions. The table comes from immuneACCESS by way of TCRdb, which keeps in-frame sequences with V and J called. Part of the clones is missing from these tables; in studies checked, under half for an unresolved V gene and the rest for unknown reasons. This sample has some 80,000 clones in its table, and about 89% of those were observed once. Of the sample, about 0.52% is held by the ten largest clones.

The sequencing here drew on CD4+ or CD8+ T cells sorted from blood, taken in a trial of the OX40 agonist ivuxolimab. The TCR comes from an adult with an advanced solid tumor such as melanoma, head and neck, liver or kidney cancer.

The nucleotide sequence is given as TGCGCCAGCAGCTCGCCCTGGGGACTAGCGACCGGGGAGCTGTTTTTT. Translated, it gives CASSSPWGLATGELFF. The rearrangement combines TRBV5-1 with TRBJ2-2; 10 central bases correspond to TRBD2. Including the terminal cysteine and phenylalanine, the CDR3 comprises 16 residues. Here the CDR3 DNA is all that survives: 48 bases in frame from base 1. The V end gives up 3 bases and the J end 5 bases, leaving 7 bases in the junction not matched to a gene. Sequences SGHRS (CDR1) and YFSETQ (CDR2) are obtained from the germline V gene.